This is a list of T cell receptor beta chains from one sample in a study of technical replicates of blood from a few donors. Clones were read by immunoSEQ multiplex PCR, and TCRdb kept only the in-frame ones, dropping some. The sample has about 61,000 clones; around 97% are singletons. Sequencing was done on a sample of T cells isolated from PBMCs. These receptors were taken from a human donor in good health. The CDR3 runs from the conserved cysteine through the conserved F or W. A D gene is named only where the DNA matches it firmly. Clone size appears in some rows only: once, few, many, or a class for an expanded clone.

.	TRBJ1-2	.	TRBV25-1	TGTGCCAGCAGTGAACTGTTAGATAACTATGGCTACACCTTC	CASSELLDNYGYTF
TRBD1	TRBJ1-2	.	TRBV5-4	TGTGCCAGCAGCTTGGACAGGGGCAGCTATGGCTACACCTTC	CASSLDRGSYGYTF
.	TRBJ1-1	.	TRBV7-9	TGTGCCAGCAGCTTAAGTGAGGCTGAAGCTTTCTTT	CASSLSEAEAFF
TRBD1	TRBJ1-2	.	TRBV6-6	TGTGCCAGCAGATTGGGACAGGTTTATGGCTACACCTTC	CASRLGQVYGYTF
TRBD1	TRBJ1-5	.	TRBV7-2	TGTGCCAGCAGCTCGGCAGGGGGTAGCAATCAGCCCCAGCATTTT	CASSSAGGSNQPQHF
.	TRBJ1-1	.	TRBV19	TGTGCCAGTAGTATGGGACAGAACACTGAAGCTTTCTTT	CASSMGQNTEAFF
.	TRBJ1-1	.	TRBV4-1	TGCGCCAGCAGCCAGCTTTCGGGGTTTCACACTGAAGCTTTCTTT	CASSQLSGFHTEAFF
.	TRBJ1-1	few	TRBV7-2	TGTGCCAGCAGCTTAATGGGACACCATGAAGCTTTCTTT	CASSLMGHHEAFF
TRBD2	TRBJ2-1	.	TRBV5-5	TGTGCCAGCAGCCTACTAGCGGGAGAGATGGGATGGAACAATGAGCAGTTCTTC	CASSLLAGEMGWNNEQFF
.	TRBJ2-1	.	TRBV4-1	TGCGCCAGCAGCCAAATGGGGGGGCGGACCTACAATGAGCAGTTCTTC	CASSQMGGRTYNEQFF
TRBD1	TRBJ1-1	few	TRBV30	TGTGCCTGGAGTAAGTGGACAGGGGACACTGAAGCTTTCTTT	CAWSKWTGDTEAFF
TRBD1	TRBJ1-2	.	TRBV19	TGTGCCAGTAGTCCCGGACAGGATAATTTCTATGGCTACACCTTC	CASSPGQDNFYGYTF
.	TRBJ1-6	.	TRBV7-8	TGTGCCAGCAGCCCAGGGATTGACAGGACTTATAATTCACCCCTCCACTTT	CASSPGIDRTYNSPLHF
TRBD2	TRBJ2-3	once	TRBV27	TGTGCCAGCAGTTTGGCACCGCGCGCTAGCGGAAGCCTTTTCTTCACAGATACGCAGTATTTT	CASSLAPRASGSLFFTDTQYF
.	TRBJ2-5	.	TRBV2	TGTGCCAGCAATAGGGAGCGTTGGGAAGAGACCCAGTACTTC	CASNRERWEETQYF
TRBD1	TRBJ2-2	.	TRBV5-1	TGCGCCAGCAGCTCCGACAGGGGGACCGGGGAGCTGTTTTTT	CASSSDRGTGELFF
TRBD2	TRBJ2-3	.	TRBV29-1	TGCAGCGTTGAGGCTAGCGGGGGGGCAGTTACAGATACGCAGTATTTT	CSVEASGGAVTDTQYF
TRBD2	TRBJ2-3	once	TRBV5-1	TGCGCCAGCAGCTTAAGCGGGAGGCCCCCCACAGATACGCAGTATTTT	CASSLSGRPPTDTQYF
.	TRBJ2-1	.	TRBV6-1	TGTGCCAGCAGTGAAGACAGATTCGCCTTAAATGAGCAGTTCTTC	CASSEDRFALNEQFF
.	TRBJ2-3	.	TRBV9	TGTGCCAGCAGCGTAGTAGCCTCGGAGTGGGGGGATAGCACAGATACGCAGTATTTT	CASSVVASEWGDSTDTQYF
TRBD2	TRBJ2-1	.	TRBV18	TGTGCCAGCTCACCTTTTGCGGGAGTTTATTACAATGAGCAGTTCTTC	CASSPFAGVYYNEQFF
.	TRBJ1-2	.	TRBV6-5	TGTGCCAGCAGCGAACAGGACTATAATGGCTACACCTTC	CASSEQDYNGYTF
.	TRBJ2-3	.	TRBV5-1	TGCGCCAGCAGCTTCCGGCTTGGGCTTTCTAGCACAGATACGCAGTATTTT	CASSFRLGLSSTDTQYF
TRBD1	TRBJ2-7	.	TRBV4-1	TGCGCCAGCAGCCAAGTGGACAGGGGATTTTACGAGCAGTACTTC	CASSQVDRGFYEQYF
.	TRBJ1-5	.	TRBV6-1	TGTGCCAGCACGGCGACAGTCCTTAGCAATCAGCCCCAGCATTTT	CASTATVLSNQPQHF